The 20 T cell receptor beta chains presented below share a single source sample, sequenced in a study of shared clonotypes between healthy human individuals. Sequencing was performed with immunoSEQ multiplex PCR; in TCRdb, only in-frame clones are kept and a portion is missing. The repertoire includes about 480,000 clones, 79% of them detected once, and 10% to 15% sits in the top ten. Sequencing used PBMCs. The receptors were gathered from a woman aged 40 to 55 in good health. Some clones in this sample may be carry-over from other donors' samples.

This chain uses TRBV7-9 with TRBJ2-1; tentatively, D is TRBD1 (6 bases). CDR3 size: 15 residues. V gave up 3 bases and J gave up 2 bases, with 11 bases separating them. CDR1 is SEHNR, CDR2 FQNEAQ, per germline (reference sequence). The CDR3 DNA is TGTGCCAGCAGCTTGTCAAGGACAGCCTACAATGAGCAGTTCTTC. The encoded protein is CASSLSRTAYNEQFF.

V gene TRBV28 combines with J gene TRBJ2-7; D not certain. Trimming removed 3 bases at V and 5 bases at J, with 8 bases between. Germline V CDR1 and CDR2: MDHEN, SYDVKM. The CDR3 spans 12 residues. For the CDR3, the DNA is TGTGCCAGCAGTTTCGGACCCGACGAGCAGTACTTC. This encodes CASSFGPDEQYF. The variable domain in full, with the rest retrieved from reference TRBV28 and TRBJ2-7, is DVKVTQSSRYLVKRTGEKVFLECVQDMDHENMFWYRQDPGLGLRLIYFSYDVKMKEKGDIPEGYSVSREKKERFSLILESASTNQTSMYLCASSFGPDEQYFGPGTRLTVT.

The genes are TRBV7-8 and TRBJ2-4; no clear D gene. The CDR3 is made up of 15 amino acids. V was pared by 0 bases and J by 1 base, with 7 bases between. Germline CDR1 and CDR2: SGHVS and FQNEAQ. The CDR3 spells CASSLAGIAKNIQYF. The CDR3 bases are TGTGCCAGCAGCTTAGCAGGGATCGCCAAAAACATTCAGTACTTC.

The genes are TRBV6-6 and TRBJ2-7; 11 positions match TRBD1. Germline lookup yields CDR1 MNHNY and CDR2 SVGAGI (reference sequence). CDR3 length: 15 residues. The V gene end was trimmed by 6 bases and the J gene end by 7 bases; junction bases not matched to a gene: 11. As DNA, the CDR3 is TGTGCCAGCAGCAGGGGGGGACAGGGGGTTTATGAGCAGTACTTC. Protein sequence: CASSRGGQGVYEQYF.

The gene calls are TRBV18 and TRBJ2-7, with TRBD2 matching 9 bases. Unmatched junction bases numbered 5, after V lost 2 bases and J lost 3 bases. From germline, CDR1 is KGHSH and CDR2 LQKENI. This CDR3 has 15 residues. CDR3 residues: CASSPAGGALYEQYF. The CDR3 DNA is TGTGCCAGCTCACCAGCGGGAGGGGCCCTCTACGAGCAGTACTTC.

The chain links TRBV2 to TRBJ2-1; D might be TRBD1 (5 bases). V was shortened by 4 bases and J by 0 bases, with 10 bases between the two germline ends. CDR1 and CDR2 from the germline V gene are SNHLY and FYNNEI. The CDR3 runs to 15 residues. The CDR3 nucleotides read TGTGCCAGCAGTGTTACAGGAAGCTCCTACAATGAGCAGTTCTTC. As protein: CASSVTGSSYNEQFF. Drawing the rest from reference TRBV2 and TRBJ2-1, the complete variable domain is EPEVTQTPSHQVTQMGQEVILRCVPISNHLYFYWYRQILGQKVEFLVSFYNNEISEKSEIFDDQFSVERPDGSNFTLKIRSTKLEDSAMYFCASSVTGSSYNEQFFGPGTRLTVL.

This clone appeared a single time. V usage is TRBV6-1 and J usage is TRBJ2-7; D may be TRBD1 or TRBD2 (5 bases each). Germline CDR1 and CDR2: MNHNS and SASEGT. The CDR3 is 14 amino acids. Deletions cut 8 bases from V and 0 bases from J, with 14 bases between. This chain's CDR3 is CASGWGTTSYEQYF. The CDR3 bases are TGTGCCAGCGGATGGGGGACCACCTCCTACGAGCAGTACTTC.

The rearrangement links TRBV7-8 to TRBJ2-5; 8 bases agree with TRBD2. CDR1 and CDR2 (germline): SGHVS, FQNEAQ. CDR3 length: 17 residues. V dropped 1 base and J dropped 2; count of bases not matched to a gene: 9. The CDR3 nucleotides read TGTGCCAGCAGCTTAGTTAGCGGGAAGTGGAGGCAAGAGACCCAGTACTTC. As protein: CASSLVSGKWRQETQYF.

The J gene is TRBJ1-1, the V gene TRBV5-1; possibly TRBD1 for D (5 bases). The V and J ends lost 4 bases and 2 bases respectively, with 12 bases between them. In germline, CDR1 is SGHRS, CDR2 YFSETQ. There are 14 residues in the CDR3. The CDR3 here is CASSTGTQNTEAFF. CDR3 DNA sequence: TGCGCCAGCAGCACTGGGACTCAAAACACTGAAGCTTTCTTT.

This clone has just a few counts. The chain uses TRBV19 and TRBJ2-1; D is uncertain. Per germline, CDR1 LNHDA and CDR2 SQIVND (reference sequence). Trimming shortened V by 2 bases and J by 6 bases, and 14 bases separated the two germline ends. The CDR3 totals 15 residues. DNA for the CDR3: TGTGCCAGTAGTATAAGTCACCTACCCTCCAATGAGCAGTTCTTC. Translation: CASSISHLPSNEQFF.

This clone was detected only once. This chain connects TRBV9 to TRBJ1-3; D not certain. V was clipped by 0 bases and J by 3 bases, with 10 bases between them. CDR1 and CDR2 (germline): SGDLS, YYNGEE. The CDR3 has 15 residues. The chain's CDR3 is CASSVDPGNGNTIYF. The CDR3 DNA follows: TGTGCCAGCAGCGTAGATCCTGGGAATGGAAACACCATATATTTT.

CDR3 protein: CASSLGEFGYEQYF. The CDR3 region has the DNA TGTGCCAGCAGCTTAGGCGAATTTGGGTACGAGCAGTACTTC. This chain joins TRBV7-6 and TRBJ2-5, with D uncertain. The end of the DNA fits TRBJ2-7 better, so the J call may be wrong. CDR3 size: 14 residues. CDR1 and CDR2 from the germline V gene are SGHVS and FNYEAQ.

The chain couples TRBV2 to TRBJ2-3, with TRBD2 matching over 9 bases. CDR1 SNHLY and CDR2 FYNNEI come from the germline V gene. The junction had 4 bases not matched to a gene; V was cut back by 3 bases and J by 3 bases. The CDR3 extends over 15 amino acids. CDR3 in amino acids: CASSDRTSVTDTQYF. In nucleotides, the CDR3 is TGTGCCAGCAGTGATAGGACTAGCGTAACAGATACGCAGTATTTT.

The count of this clone is one. The chain has TRBV5-1 and TRBJ2-5, with TRBD1 matching 9 bases. This CDR3 spans 16 amino acids. CDR1 is SGHRS, CDR2 YFSETQ, per germline. J was trimmed by 5 bases and V by 0 bases; bases with no gene match: 8. The CDR3 DNA follows: TGCGCCAGCAGCTTGGCTCGGGACAGGGTAGGGGAGACCCAGTACTTC. Amino acid sequence: CASSLARDRVGETQYF.

This chain uses TRBV6-5 with TRBJ2-1; 8 positions match TRBD2. Germline values: CDR1 MNHEY, CDR2 SVGAGI. The ends lost 4 bases at V and 7 bases at J; junction bases unmatched: 9. The CDR3 contains 15 residues. CDR3 in DNA: TGTGCCAGCAGTTTACTTACGGGAGGGATGAATGAGCAGTTCTTC. Protein product: CASSLLTGGMNEQFF.

This clone has a single count. The rearrangement uses TRBV27 and TRBJ1-1; a possible D gene is TRBD1 (5 bases). Looked up from germline, CDR1 is MNHEY and CDR2 is SMNVEV (reference sequence). CDR3 length: 15 amino acids. V lost 2 bases to trimming and J lost 4 bases, with 14 bases between them. The DNA of the CDR3 is TGTGCCAGCAGTTTACAGGGCCACGATGGCACTGAAGCTTTCTTT. Encoded protein: CASSLQGHDGTEAFF.

This clone showed up just a few times. The chain carries TRBV2 and TRBJ1-5; no clear D. V dropped 2 bases and J dropped 3 bases, with 11 bases sitting between them. The CDR3 contains 15 residues. Per the germline V gene, CDR1 is SNHLY and CDR2 is FYNNEI. In DNA, the CDR3 is TGTGCCAGCAGTGAAAGGAGGGATAACAATCAGCCCCAGCATTTT. Translating it yields CASSERRDNNQPQHF.

V usage is TRBV7-3 and J usage is TRBJ2-1, with 11 bases lining up with TRBD2. The junction had 6 bases not matched to a gene; V was cut back by 0 bases and J by 2 bases. The CDR3 length is 18 residues. Germline CDR1 is SGHTA and CDR2 is FQGTGA. The CDR3 region has the DNA TGTGCCAGCAGCTTAACCCGGACTAGCGGGTCCGCCTACAATGAGCAGTTCTTC. Protein sequence: CASSLTRTSGSAYNEQFF. The whole variable domain, filled in from reference TRBV7-3 and TRBJ2-1, reads GAGVSQTPSNKVTEKGKYVELRCDPISGHTALYWYRQSLGQGPEFLIYFQGTGAADDSGLPNDRFFAVRPEGSVSTLKIQRTERGDSAVYLCASSLTRTSGSAYNEQFFGPGTRLTVL.

This clone was seen only a few times. The chain combines TRBV2 with TRBJ1-5; no clear D gene. Germline V gives CDR1 SNHLY, CDR2 FYNNEI. The V and J ends lost 7 bases and 7 bases respectively, with 14 bases between them. The CDR3 consists of 13 residues. CDR3 residues: CASILGHGQPQHF. Here the CDR3 DNA reads TGTGCCAGCATACTAGGCCATGGGCAGCCCCAGCATTTT.

This chain joins TRBV5-1 and TRBJ2-7, with 9 bases lining up with TRBD1. V lost 4 bases to trimming and J lost 0 bases; unmatched junction nucleotides: 2. This CDR3 spans 14 amino acids. Germline CDR1 reads SGHRS; CDR2 reads YFSETQ. This CDR3 is CASSPTGGSYEQYF. CDR3 DNA: TGCGCCAGCAGCCCGACAGGGGGCTCCTACGAGCAGTACTTC.